These T cell receptor beta chains were read from a single sample in a study of OX40 agonist ivuxolimab in advanced cancers. Profiling relied on immunoSEQ multiplex PCR, and the TCRdb table lists in-frame clones only, not all of them. The table includes around 83,000 clones, over 75% detected once. The sample here was CD4+ or CD8+ T cells sorted from blood, taken in a trial of the OX40 agonist ivuxolimab. These receptors came from an adult with an advanced solid tumor such as melanoma, head and neck, liver or kidney cancer. CDR3s include the opening cysteine and the closing phenylalanine or tryptophan. D genes are given only for firm matches. The size of a clone is reported for some rows only, either as once, few or many, or as a class for expanded clones.

j_gene	d_gene	v_gene	abundance	CDR3nt	CDR3aa
TRBJ2-5	-	TRBV5-6	-	TGTGCCAGCAGCTTGTACCAGGGGGCGGGAGGGGAGACCCAGTACTTC	CASSLYQGAGGETQYF
TRBJ1-2	-	TRBV5-6	few	TGTGCCAGCAGCGCAGGCCCCTATGGCTACACCTTC	CASSAGPYGYTF
TRBJ2-5	-	TRBV6-5	-	TGTGCCAGCAGTTTACGAGGGGTCGGCGAGACCCAGTACTTC	CASSLRGVGETQYF
TRBJ2-1	TRBD2	TRBV5-4	-	TGTGCCAGCAGTACTTCCAGTCGCGGGGGATACAATGAGCAGTTCTTC	CASSTSSRGGYNEQFF
TRBJ2-6	-	TRBV5-1	-	TGCGCCAGCAGCTTGGGATCCGGGAACTCTGGGGCCAACGTCCTGACTTTC	CASSLGSGNSGANVLTF
TRBJ1-4	-	TRBV5-1	-	TGCGCCAGCAGCTTAATGCCTAATGAAAAACTGTTTTTT	CASSLMPNEKLFF
TRBJ2-1	TRBD2	TRBV27	-	TGTGCCAGCAAGGGACTAGCGGGAGCCGGTGAGCAGTTCTTC	CASKGLAGAGEQFF
TRBJ1-1	-	TRBV27	few	TGTGCCAGCAGTCCCAAACTACACTTCAACACTGAAGCTTTCTTT	CASSPKLHFNTEAFF
TRBJ1-1	-	TRBV5-6	-	TGTGCCAGCAGACTGAGGGACAACACTGAAGCTTTCTTT	CASRLRDNTEAFF
TRBJ1-2	-	TRBV19	-	TGTGCCAGTAGTAACACCGGACAGACGTATGGCTACACCTTC	CASSNTGQTYGYTF
TRBJ2-7	TRBD2	TRBV14	-	TGTGCCAGCAGCCAAGAGTCGGGGGGCTCCTACGAGCAGTACTTC	CASSQESGGSYEQYF
TRBJ1-5	-	TRBV10-2	-	TGCGCCAGCAGGGAGGGCGGCTTCAATCAGCCCCAGCATTTT	CASREGGFNQPQHF
TRBJ2-1	TRBD1	TRBV19	-	TGTGCCAGTAGTATAGTTAGGACAGGGTATTACAATGAGCAGTTCTTC	CASSIVRTGYYNEQFF
TRBJ2-7	-	TRBV11-2	-	TGTGCCAGCAGCTTAATGCGGGTTAGCTCCTACGAGCAGTACTTC	CASSLMRVSSYEQYF
TRBJ2-1	TRBD1	TRBV7-3	-	TGTGCCAGCAGCGGGGACAGGATGAACAATGAGCAGTTCTTC	CASSGDRMNNEQFF
TRBJ1-5	-	TRBV9	-	TGTGCCAGCAGCGCAGGACACAGCAATCAGCCCCAGCATTTT	CASSAGHSNQPQHF
TRBJ2-5	-	TRBV29-1	-	TGCAGCGTTGGTCCACAAGAGACCCAGTACTTC	CSVGPQETQYF
TRBJ1-1	TRBD1	TRBV6-6	-	TGTGCCACGAGGGACAGGGGGGTGAACACTGAAGCTTTCTTT	CATRDRGVNTEAFF
TRBJ2-2	-	TRBV18	-	TGTGCCAGCTCACCACGGGCCGGGGATCCTATTTTT	CASSPRAGDPIF
TRBJ1-1	TRBD1	TRBV28	-	TGTGCCAGCAGCCATTCGGGACAGGCAACTGAAGCTTTCTTT	CASSHSGQATEAFF
TRBJ2-5	TRBD2	TRBV5-4	-	TGTGCCAGCAGCTTCCCTGGCGGGGGACGAAAAGAGACCCAGTACTTC	CASSFPGGGRKETQYF
TRBJ2-7	-	TRBV7-9	-	TGTGCCAGCAGCTTAAACCACCCCTCCTACGAGCAGTACTTC	CASSLNHPSYEQYF
TRBJ2-1	-	TRBV6-6	-	TGTGCCAGCAGTCTGACCTACAATGAGCAGTTCTTC	CASSLTYNEQFF
TRBJ2-7	TRBD1	TRBV5-5	-	TGTGCCAGCAGCTTGATCGGGACAGGGATCTACGAGCAGTACTTC	CASSLIGTGIYEQYF
TRBJ1-2	-	TRBV27	-	TGTGCCAGCAGAACCCGGACAAACAATGGCTACACCTTC	CASRTRTNNGYTF
TRBJ1-5	TRBD1	TRBV19	-	TGTGCCAGTATGAGACAGGGAGGCAATCAGCCCCAGCATTTT	CASMRQGGNQPQHF
TRBJ2-5	-	TRBV29-1	-	TGCAGCGTTGTGGTCGGGTCACAAGAGACCCAGTACTTC	CSVVVGSQETQYF
TRBJ1-1	-	TRBV19	-	TGTGCCAGTAGTATAGGAAGGGAGGGATTCTCTGAAGCTTTCTTT	CASSIGREGFSEAFF
TRBJ2-3	TRBD2	TRBV27	-	TGTGCCAGCAGTCCAATAGCGGGAGGCGCAGATACGCAGTATTTT	CASSPIAGGADTQYF
TRBJ2-1	-	TRBV7-9	-	TGTGCCAGCAGCCTCAGTGGTAGTGGGGATGAGCAGTTCTTC	CASSLSGSGDEQFF
TRBJ2-2	-	TRBV7-3	-	TGTGCCAGCAGCTTAAATTTGGCCGGGGAGCTGTTTTTT	CASSLNLAGELFF
TRBJ1-3	-	TRBV13	-	TGTGCCAGCAGCTTCGGGACGGGACACTTGAGCTCTGGAAACACCATATATTTT	CASSFGTGHLSSGNTIYF
TRBJ2-5	-	TRBV5-1	once	TGCGCCAGCAGCTTGGTGCCCTCTCAAGAGACCCAGTACTTC	CASSLVPSQETQYF
TRBJ2-1	TRBD2	TRBV28	once	TGTGCCAGCAGTACATCTGGGGAGGGTTCCTACAATGAGCAGTTCTTC	CASSTSGEGSYNEQFF
TRBJ2-7	-	TRBV6-5	-	TGTGCCAGCAGTCCCCGCAGCTACGAGCAGTACTTC	CASSPRSYEQYF
TRBJ2-7	TRBD2	TRBV5-1	once	TGCGCCAGCAGCCCTGGCGGGGGGGAGGCCTACGAGCAGTACTTC	CASSPGGGEAYEQYF
TRBJ1-3	-	TRBV7-2	-	TGTGCCAGCAGCCTCCGGGCCCTTATCCTCGATTCTGGAAACACCATATATTTT	CASSLRALILDSGNTIYF
TRBJ2-6	-	TRBV14	once	TGTGCCAGCAGCCAAGAAATCGGAGGGCTTGGGGCCAACGTCCTGACTTTC	CASSQEIGGLGANVLTF
TRBJ2-7	-	TRBV7-2	-	TGTGCCAGCAGCCCCTGGAGTGGAGGCGAGCAGTACTTC	CASSPWSGGEQYF
TRBJ2-1	TRBD2	TRBV28	-	TGTGCCAGCAGACCCACTAGCGGGAGAGGACATGAGCAGTTCTTC	CASRPTSGRGHEQFF
TRBJ1-2	TRBD1	TRBV7-9	once	TGTGCCAGCAGCCGGACAGGGGACGTAGGCTACACCTTC	CASSRTGDVGYTF
TRBJ2-2	TRBD1	TRBV19	-	TGTGCCATTCCCGGGACAGGAAACACCGGGGAGCTGTTTTTT	CAIPGTGNTGELFF
TRBJ1-4	-	TRBV6-6	-	TGTGCCAGCAGAGTTTCTTTTGAGGGAAATGAAAAACTGTTTTTT	CASRVSFEGNEKLFF
TRBJ2-1	TRBD2	TRBV7-6	-	TGTGCCAGCAGTCGAGCCGGGACTAGCGGGAGTGCCTACAATGAGCAGTTCTTC	CASSRAGTSGSAYNEQFF
TRBJ2-2	TRBD2	TRBV4-2	-	TGTGCCAGCAGCCAAGACTTGGCTAGCGGGGCGAGTACCGGGGAGCTGTTTTTT	CASSQDLASGASTGELFF
TRBJ2-3	-	TRBV29-1	-	TGCAGCCCGGCCTCCGGGACTCCTAGCACAGATACGCAGTATTTT	CSPASGTPSTDTQYF
TRBJ2-4	TRBD2	TRBV19	-	TGTGCCAGTAGTATTAAGCGGGACGTAGCCAAAAACATTCAGTACTTC	CASSIKRDVAKNIQYF
TRBJ2-7	TRBD1	TRBV11-3	-	TGTGCCAGCAGACCTGGACAGGCGGGCTCCTACGAGCAGTACTTC	CASRPGQAGSYEQYF
TRBJ2-3	TRBD2	TRBV7-8	-	TGTGCCAGCAGCGTCGCTGCGGGAGAAGTGTATACGCAGTATTTT	CASSVAAGEVYTQYF
TRBJ2-1	-	TRBV25-1	-	TGTGCCAGCAGCCCAGGGGGGGGCAATGAGCAGTTCTTC	CASSPGGGNEQFF
TRBJ2-2	TRBD2	TRBV27	-	TGTGCCAGCAGTTTACGGCTAGCGGGCTACACCGGGGAGCTGTTTTTT	CASSLRLAGYTGELFF
TRBJ2-2	TRBD2	TRBV11-3	-	TGTGCCAGCAGCAAACTAGCGGGAGGAATCACCGGGGAGCTGTTTTTT	CASSKLAGGITGELFF
TRBJ2-1	TRBD2	TRBV10-1	-	TGCGCCAGCGGCTCGGGACTAGCGGGAGGAGGGAATGAGCAGTTCTTC	CASGSGLAGGGNEQFF
TRBJ2-1	TRBD1	TRBV27	-	TGTGCCAGCAGTTTGGGGACAGGAGACTACAATGAGCAGTTCTTC	CASSLGTGDYNEQFF
TRBJ2-7	TRBD1	TRBV18	-	TGTGCCAGCTCGCCACTTATGGAGGGGACAGGCACTACCGAGCAGTACTTC	CASSPLMEGTGTTEQYF
TRBJ2-7	-	TRBV10-3	-	TGTGCCATCAGTGCCCACTTTGCGGACGAGCAGTACTTC	CAISAHFADEQYF
TRBJ2-5	TRBD1	TRBV5-6	-	TGTGCCAGCAGCGCGGGACAGGGGAGGGAAGAGACCCAGTACTTC	CASSAGQGREETQYF
TRBJ2-3	TRBD2	TRBV18	-	TGTGCCAGCTCACCACCTACTAGCGGGTTGGGCACAGATACGCAGTATTTT	CASSPPTSGLGTDTQYF